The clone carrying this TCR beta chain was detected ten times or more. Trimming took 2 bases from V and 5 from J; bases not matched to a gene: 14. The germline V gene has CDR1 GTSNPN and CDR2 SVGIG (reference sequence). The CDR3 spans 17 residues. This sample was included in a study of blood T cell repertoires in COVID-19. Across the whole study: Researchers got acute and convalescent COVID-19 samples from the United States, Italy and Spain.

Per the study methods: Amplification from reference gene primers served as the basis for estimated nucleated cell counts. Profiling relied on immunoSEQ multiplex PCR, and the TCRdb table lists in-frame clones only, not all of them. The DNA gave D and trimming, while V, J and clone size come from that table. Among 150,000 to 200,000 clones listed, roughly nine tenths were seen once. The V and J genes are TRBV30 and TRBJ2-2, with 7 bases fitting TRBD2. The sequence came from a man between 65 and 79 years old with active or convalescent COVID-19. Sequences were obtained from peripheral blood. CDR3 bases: TGTGCCTGGAGTCCTGGACTAGGTGCTTCTGAAACCGGGGAGCTGTTTTTT. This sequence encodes CAWSPGLGASETGELFF. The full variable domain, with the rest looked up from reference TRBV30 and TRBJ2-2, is SQTIHQWPATLVQPVGSPLSLECTVEGTSNPNLYWYRQAAGRGLQLLFYSVGIGQISSEVPQNLSASRPQDRQFILSSKKLLLSDSGFYLCAWSPGLGASETGELFFGEGSRLTVL.